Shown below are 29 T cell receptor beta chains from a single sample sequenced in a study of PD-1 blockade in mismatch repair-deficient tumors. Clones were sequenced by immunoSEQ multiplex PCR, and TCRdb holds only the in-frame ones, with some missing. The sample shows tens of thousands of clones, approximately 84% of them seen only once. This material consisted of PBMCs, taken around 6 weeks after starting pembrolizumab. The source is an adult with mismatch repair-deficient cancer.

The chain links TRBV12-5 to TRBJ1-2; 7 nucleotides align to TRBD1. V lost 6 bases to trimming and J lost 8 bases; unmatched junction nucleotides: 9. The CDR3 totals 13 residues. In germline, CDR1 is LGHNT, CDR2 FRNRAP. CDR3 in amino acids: CASGSTGKRGYTF. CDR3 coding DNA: TGTGCTAGTGGCTCGACAGGGAAGAGGGGCTACACCTTC.

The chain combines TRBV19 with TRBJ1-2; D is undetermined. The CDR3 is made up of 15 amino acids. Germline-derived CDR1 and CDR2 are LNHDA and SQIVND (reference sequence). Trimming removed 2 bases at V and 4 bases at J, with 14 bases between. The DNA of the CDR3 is TGTGCCAGTAGTATATCCCTCCGAAGCGTCTATGGCTACACCTTC. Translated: CASSISLRSVYGYTF.

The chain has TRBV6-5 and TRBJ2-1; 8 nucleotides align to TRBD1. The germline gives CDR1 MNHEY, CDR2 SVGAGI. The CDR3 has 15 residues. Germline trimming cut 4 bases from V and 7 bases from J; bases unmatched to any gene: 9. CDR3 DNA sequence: TGTGCCAGCAGTTCGCATAGGACAGGGAAGAATGAGCAGTTCTTC. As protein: CASSSHRTGKNEQFF.

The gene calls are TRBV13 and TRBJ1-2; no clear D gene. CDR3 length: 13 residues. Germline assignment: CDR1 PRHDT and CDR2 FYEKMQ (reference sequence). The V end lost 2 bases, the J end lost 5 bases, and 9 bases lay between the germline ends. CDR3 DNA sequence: TGTGCCAGCAGCTTAACCCTAACTTATGGCTACACCTTC. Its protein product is CASSLTLTYGYTF.

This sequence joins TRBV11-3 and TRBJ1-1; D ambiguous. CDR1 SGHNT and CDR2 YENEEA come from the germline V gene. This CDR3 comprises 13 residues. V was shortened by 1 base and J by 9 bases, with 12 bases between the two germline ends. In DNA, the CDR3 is TGTGCCAGCAGCTTAGGAGAGGCCGGTAAAGCTTTCTTT. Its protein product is CASSLGEAGKAFF.

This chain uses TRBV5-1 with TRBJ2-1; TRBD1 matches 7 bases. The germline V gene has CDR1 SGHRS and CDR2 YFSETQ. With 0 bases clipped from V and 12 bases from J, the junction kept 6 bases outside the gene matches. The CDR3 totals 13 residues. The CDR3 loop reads CASSLGTGLAQFF. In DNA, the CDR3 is TGCGCCAGCAGCTTGGGGACAGGCCTGGCGCAGTTCTTC.

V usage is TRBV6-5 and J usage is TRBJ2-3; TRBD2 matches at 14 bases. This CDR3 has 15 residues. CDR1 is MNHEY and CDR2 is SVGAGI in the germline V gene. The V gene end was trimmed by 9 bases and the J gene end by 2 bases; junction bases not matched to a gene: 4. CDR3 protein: CASGLAGGHTDTQYF. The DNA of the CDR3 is TGTGCCAGTGGACTAGCGGGAGGTCACACAGATACGCAGTATTTT.

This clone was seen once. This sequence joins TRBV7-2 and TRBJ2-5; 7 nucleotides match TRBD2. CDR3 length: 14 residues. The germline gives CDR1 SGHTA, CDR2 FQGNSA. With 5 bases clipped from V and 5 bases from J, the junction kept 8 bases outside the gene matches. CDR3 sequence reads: CASSGGGGRETQYF. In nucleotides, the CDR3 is TGTGCCAGCAGCGGGGGGGGAGGTCGGGAGACCCAGTACTTC.

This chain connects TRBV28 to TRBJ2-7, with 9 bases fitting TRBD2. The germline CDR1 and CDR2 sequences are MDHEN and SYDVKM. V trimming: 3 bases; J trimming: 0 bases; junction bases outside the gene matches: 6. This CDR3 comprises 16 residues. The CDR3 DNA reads TGTGCCAGCAGTTTGTCCCATAGCGGGGGCTCCTACGAGCAGTACTTC. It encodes CASSLSHSGGSYEQYF.

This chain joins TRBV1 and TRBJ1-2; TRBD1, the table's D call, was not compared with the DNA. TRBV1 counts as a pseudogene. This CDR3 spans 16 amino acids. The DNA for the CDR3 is TGCACCAGCAGCCCCTTTTTGGGGCTAGCTAACTATGGCTACACCTTC. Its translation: CTSSPFLGLANYGYTF.

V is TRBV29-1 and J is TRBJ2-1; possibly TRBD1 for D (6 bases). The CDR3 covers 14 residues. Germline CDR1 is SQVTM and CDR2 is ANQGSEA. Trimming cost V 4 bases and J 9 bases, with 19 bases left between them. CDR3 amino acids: CSVVGGAFHSEQFF. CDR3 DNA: TGCAGCGTTGTTGGGGGCGCTTTTCATAGTGAGCAGTTCTTC.

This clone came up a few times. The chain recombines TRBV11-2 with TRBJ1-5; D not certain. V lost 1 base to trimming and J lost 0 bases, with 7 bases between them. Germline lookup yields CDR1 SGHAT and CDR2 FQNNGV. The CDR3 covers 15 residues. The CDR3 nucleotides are TGTGCCAGCAGCTTAGGGGCTACTAGCAATCAGCCCCAGCATTTT. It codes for CASSLGATSNQPQHF. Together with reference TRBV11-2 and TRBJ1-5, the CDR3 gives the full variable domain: EAGVAQSPRYKIIEKRQSVAFWCNPISGHATLYWYQQILGQGPKLLIQFQNNGVVDDSQLPKDRFSAERLKGVDSTLKIQPAKLEDSAVYLCASSLGATSNQPQHFGDGTRLSIL.

The CDR3 loop is CASRSLADRTDTQYF. The CDR3 coding sequence is TGTGCCAGCAGAAGCCTAGCGGATCGCACAGATACGCAGTATTTT. J is TRBJ2-3 and V is TRBV7-9, with 7 bases matching TRBD2. Germline loops: CDR1 SEHNR, CDR2 FQNEAQ (reference sequence). CDR3 length: 15 amino acids. J lost 1 base, V lost 6 bases, and 7 bases had no gene match.

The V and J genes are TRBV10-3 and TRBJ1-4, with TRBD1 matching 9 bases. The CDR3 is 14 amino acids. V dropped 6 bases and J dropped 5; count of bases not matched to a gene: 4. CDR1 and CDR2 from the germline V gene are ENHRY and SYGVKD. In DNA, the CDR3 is TGTGCCATCAGGCCGGGACAGGGCAATGAAAAACTGTTTTTT. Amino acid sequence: CAIRPGQGNEKLFF.

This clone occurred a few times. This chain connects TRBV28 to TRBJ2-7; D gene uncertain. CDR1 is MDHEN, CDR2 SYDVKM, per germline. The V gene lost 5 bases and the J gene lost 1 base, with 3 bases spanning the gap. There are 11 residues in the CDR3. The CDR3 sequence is CASSISYEQYF. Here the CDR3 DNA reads TGTGCCAGCAGTATATCCTACGAGCAGTACTTC. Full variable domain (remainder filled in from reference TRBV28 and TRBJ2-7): DVKVTQSSRYLVKRTGEKVFLECVQDMDHENMFWYRQDPGLGLRLIYFSYDVKMKEKGDIPEGYSVSREKKERFSLILESASTNQTSMYLCASSISYEQYFGPGTRLTVT.

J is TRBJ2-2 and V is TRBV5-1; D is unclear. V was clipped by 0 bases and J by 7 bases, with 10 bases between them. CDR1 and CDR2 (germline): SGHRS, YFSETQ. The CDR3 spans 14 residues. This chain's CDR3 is CASSLELAGGELFF. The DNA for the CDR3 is TGCGCCAGCAGCTTGGAGTTGGCAGGCGGGGAGCTGTTTTTT.

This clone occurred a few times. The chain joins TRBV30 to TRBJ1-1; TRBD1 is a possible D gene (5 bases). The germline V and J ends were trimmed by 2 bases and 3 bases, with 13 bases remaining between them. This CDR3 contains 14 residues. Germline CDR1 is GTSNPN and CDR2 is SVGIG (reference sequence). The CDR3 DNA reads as TGTGCCTGGAGTATCTGGAGGGGTGACACTGAAGCTTTCTTT. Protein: CAWSIWRGDTEAFF.

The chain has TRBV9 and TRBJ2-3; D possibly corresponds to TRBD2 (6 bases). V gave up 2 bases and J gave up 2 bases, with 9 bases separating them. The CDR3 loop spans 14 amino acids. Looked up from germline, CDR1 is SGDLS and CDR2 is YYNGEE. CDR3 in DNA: TGTGCCAGCAGCGTGGGGGGACCCACAGATACGCAGTATTTT. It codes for CASSVGGPTDTQYF.

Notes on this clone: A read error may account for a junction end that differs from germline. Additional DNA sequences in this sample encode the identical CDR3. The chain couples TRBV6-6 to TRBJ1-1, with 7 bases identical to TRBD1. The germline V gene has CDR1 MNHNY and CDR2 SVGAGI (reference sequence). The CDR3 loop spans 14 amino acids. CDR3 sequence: CASSYATGNTEAFF. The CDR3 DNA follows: TGTGCCAGCAGTTACGCGACAGGGAACACTGAAGCGTTCTTT.

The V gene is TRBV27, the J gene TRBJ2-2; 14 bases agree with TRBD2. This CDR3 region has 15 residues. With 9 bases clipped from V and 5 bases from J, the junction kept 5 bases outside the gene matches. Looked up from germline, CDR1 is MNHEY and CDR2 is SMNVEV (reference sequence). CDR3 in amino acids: CARPGLAGETGELFF. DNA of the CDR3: TGTGCCAGACCGGGACTAGCGGGAGAAACCGGGGAGCTGTTTTTT.

DNA for the CDR3: TGTGCCATCAGTGACATGACAGTTTCCTATGGCTACACCTTC. Protein product: CAISDMTVSYGYTF. This rearrangement joins TRBV10-3 to TRBJ1-2; D perhaps matches TRBD1 (5 bases). The CDR3 extends over 14 amino acids. V lost 3 bases and J 4 bases, leaving 12 bases between the germline ends. Per the germline V gene, CDR1 is ENHRY and CDR2 is SYGVKD.

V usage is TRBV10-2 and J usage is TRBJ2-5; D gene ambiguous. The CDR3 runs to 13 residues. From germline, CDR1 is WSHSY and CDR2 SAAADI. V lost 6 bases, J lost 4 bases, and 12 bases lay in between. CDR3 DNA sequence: TGCGCCAGCAGGTTTTCCGGCGGAGAGACCCAGTACTTC. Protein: CASRFSGGETQYF.

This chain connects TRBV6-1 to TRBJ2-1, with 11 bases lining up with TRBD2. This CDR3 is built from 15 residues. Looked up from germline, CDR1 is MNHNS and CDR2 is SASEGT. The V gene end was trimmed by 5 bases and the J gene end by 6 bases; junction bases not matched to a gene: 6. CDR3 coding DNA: TGTGCCAGCAGTATACTAGCGGGAGTCTCCAATGAGCAGTTCTTC. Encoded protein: CASSILAGVSNEQFF.

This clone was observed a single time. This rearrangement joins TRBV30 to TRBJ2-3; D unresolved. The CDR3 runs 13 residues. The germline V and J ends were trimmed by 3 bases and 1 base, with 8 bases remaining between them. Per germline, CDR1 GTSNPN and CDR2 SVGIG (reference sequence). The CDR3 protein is CAWSLSRTDTQYF. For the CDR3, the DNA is TGTGCCTGGAGCCTCTCCCGCACAGATACGCAGTATTTT.

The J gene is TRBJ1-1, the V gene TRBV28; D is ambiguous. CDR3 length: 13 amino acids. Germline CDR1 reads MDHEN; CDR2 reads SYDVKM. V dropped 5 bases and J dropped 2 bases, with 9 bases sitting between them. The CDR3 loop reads CASSRTINTEAFF. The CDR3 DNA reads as TGTGCCAGCAGTAGAACAATAAACACTGAAGCTTTCTTT.

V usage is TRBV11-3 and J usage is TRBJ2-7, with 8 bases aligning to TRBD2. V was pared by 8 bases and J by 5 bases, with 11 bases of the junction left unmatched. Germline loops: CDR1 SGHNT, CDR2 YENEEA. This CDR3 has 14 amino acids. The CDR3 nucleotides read TGTGCCAGCGCCGCCGCGGGAGGTTCCAACGAGCAGTACTTC. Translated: CASAAAGGSNEQYF.

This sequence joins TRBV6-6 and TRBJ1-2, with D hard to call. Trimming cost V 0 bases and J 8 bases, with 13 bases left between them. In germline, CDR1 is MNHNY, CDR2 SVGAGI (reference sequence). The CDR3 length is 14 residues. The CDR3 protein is CASSYSTRERGYTF. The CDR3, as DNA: TGTGCCAGCAGTTACTCGACAAGGGAGAGGGGCTACACCTTC.

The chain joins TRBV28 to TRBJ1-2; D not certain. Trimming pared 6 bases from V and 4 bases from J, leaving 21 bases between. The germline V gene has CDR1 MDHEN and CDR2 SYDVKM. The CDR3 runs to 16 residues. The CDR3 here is CASSPPPREATYGYTF. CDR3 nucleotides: TGTGCCAGCAGCCCCCCTCCCCGGGAGGCTACCTATGGCTACACCTTC.

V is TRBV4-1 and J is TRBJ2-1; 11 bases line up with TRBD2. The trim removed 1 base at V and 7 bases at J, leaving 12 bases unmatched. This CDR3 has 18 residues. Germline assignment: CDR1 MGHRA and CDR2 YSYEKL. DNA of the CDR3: TGCGCCAGCAGCCAAGCCCCTAGCGGGAGGCCCTCCGGGAATGAGCAGTTCTTC. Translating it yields CASSQAPSGRPSGNEQFF.